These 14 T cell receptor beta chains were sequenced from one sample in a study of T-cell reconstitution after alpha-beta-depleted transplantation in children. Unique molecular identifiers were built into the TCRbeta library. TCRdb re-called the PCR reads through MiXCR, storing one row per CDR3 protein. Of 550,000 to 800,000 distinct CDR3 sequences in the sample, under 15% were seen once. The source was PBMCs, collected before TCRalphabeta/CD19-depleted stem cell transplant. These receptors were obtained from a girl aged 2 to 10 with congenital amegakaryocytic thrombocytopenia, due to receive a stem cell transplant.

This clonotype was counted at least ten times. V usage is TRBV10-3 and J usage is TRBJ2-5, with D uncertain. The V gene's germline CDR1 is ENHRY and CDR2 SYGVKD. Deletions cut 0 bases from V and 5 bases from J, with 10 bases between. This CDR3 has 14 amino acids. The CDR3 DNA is TGTGCCATCAGTGAGTCTACGGGTGGGGAGACCCAGTACTTC. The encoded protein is CAISESTGGETQYF.

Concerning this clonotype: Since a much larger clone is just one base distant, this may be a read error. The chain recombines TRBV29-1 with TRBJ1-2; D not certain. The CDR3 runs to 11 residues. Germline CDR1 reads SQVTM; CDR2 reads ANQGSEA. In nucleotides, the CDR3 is TGCAGTGCCGCGTCAAACTATGGCTACACCTTC. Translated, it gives CSAASNYGYTF.

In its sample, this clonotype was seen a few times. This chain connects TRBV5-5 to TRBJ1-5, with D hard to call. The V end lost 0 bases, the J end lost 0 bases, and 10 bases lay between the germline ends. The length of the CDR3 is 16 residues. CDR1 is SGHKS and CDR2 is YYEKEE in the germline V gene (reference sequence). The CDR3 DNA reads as TGTGCCAGCAGCTTGGATTTGGCATATAGCAATCAGCCCCAGCATTTT. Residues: CASSLDLAYSNQPQHF.

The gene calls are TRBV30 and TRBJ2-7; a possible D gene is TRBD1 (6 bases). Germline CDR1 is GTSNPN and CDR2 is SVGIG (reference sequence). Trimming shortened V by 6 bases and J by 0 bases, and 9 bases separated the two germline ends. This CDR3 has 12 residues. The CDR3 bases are TGTGCCTGCCGGGACACCTCCTACGAGCAGTACTTC. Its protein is CACRDTSYEQYF.

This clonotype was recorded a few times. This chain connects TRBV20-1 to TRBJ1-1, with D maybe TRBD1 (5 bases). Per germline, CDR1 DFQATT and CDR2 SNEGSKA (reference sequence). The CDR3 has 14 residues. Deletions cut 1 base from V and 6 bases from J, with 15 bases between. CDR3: CSARGDFDGAEAFF. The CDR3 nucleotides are TGCAGTGCTAGAGGGGACTTCGATGGCGCTGAAGCTTTCTTT.

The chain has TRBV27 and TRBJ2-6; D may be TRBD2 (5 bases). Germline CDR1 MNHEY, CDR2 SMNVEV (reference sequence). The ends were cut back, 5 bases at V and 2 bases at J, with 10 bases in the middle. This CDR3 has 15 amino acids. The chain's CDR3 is CASSRGLPGANVLTF. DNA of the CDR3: TGTGCCAGCAGTCGCGGGCTGCCTGGGGCCAACGTCCTGACTTTC. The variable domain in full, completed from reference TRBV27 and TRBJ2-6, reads EAQVTQNPRYLITVTGKKLTVTCSQNMNHEYMSWYRQDPGLGLRQIYYSMNVEVTDKGDVPEGYKVSRKEKRNFPLILESPSPNQTSLYFCASSRGLPGANVLTFGAGSRLTVL.

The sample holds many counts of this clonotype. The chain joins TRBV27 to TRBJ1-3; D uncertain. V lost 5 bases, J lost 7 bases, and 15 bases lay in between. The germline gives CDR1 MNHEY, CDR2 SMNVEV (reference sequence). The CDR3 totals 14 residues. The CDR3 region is CASSLSWPGNTIYF. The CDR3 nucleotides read TGTGCCAGCAGTCTTAGCTGGCCGGGTAACACCATATATTTT.

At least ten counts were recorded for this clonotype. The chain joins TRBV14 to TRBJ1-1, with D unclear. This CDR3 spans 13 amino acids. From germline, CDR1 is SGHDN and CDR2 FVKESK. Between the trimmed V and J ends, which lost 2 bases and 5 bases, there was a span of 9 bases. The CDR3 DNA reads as TGTGCCAGCAGCCAAATAGGGTGGACTGAAGCTTTCTTT. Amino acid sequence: CASSQIGWTEAFF. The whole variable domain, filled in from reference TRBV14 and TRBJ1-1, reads EAGVTQFPSHSVIEKGQTVTLRCDPISGHDNLYWYRRVMGKEIKFLLHFVKESKQDESGMPNNRFLAERTGGTYSTLKVQPAELEDSGVYFCASSQIGWTEAFFGQGTRLTVV.

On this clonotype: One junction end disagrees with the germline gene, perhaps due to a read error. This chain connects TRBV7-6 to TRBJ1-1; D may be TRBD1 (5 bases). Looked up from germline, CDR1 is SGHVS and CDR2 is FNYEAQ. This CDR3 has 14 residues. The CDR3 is CASSLGRENSEAFF. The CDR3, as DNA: TGTGCCAGCAGCCTCGGCAGGGAGAACTCTGAAGCTTTCTTT.

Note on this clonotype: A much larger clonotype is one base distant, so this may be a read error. CDR3 in DNA: TGTGCCAGCAGTTACTCGGTCAGAACCTACGAGCAGTACTTC. Protein sequence: CASSYSVRTYEQYF. V is TRBV6-5 and J is TRBJ2-7; D is unresolved. Germline assignment: CDR1 MNHEY and CDR2 SVGAGI. The CDR3 is 14 amino acids. V lost 0 bases, J lost 2 bases, and 8 bases lay in between.

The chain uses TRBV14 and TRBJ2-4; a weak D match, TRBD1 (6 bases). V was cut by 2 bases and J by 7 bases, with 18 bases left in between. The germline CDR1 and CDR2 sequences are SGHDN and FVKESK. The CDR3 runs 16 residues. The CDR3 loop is CASSQNAGAPGNIQYF. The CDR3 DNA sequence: TGTGCCAGCAGCCAAAACGCAGGGGCCCCGGGTAACATTCAGTACTTC.

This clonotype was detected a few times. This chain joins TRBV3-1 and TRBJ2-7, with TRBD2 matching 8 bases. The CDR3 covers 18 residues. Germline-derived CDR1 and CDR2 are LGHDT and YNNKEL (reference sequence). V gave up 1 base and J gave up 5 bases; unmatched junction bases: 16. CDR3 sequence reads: CASSQGIASSGRVNEQYF. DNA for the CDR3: TGTGCCAGCAGCCAAGGGATTGCTTCAAGCGGGAGAGTCAACGAGCAGTACTTC.

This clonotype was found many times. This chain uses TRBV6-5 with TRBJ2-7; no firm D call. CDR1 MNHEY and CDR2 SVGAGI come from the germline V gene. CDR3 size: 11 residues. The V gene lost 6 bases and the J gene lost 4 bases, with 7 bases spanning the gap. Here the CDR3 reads CASRQVYEQYF. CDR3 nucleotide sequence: TGTGCCAGCAGGCAGGTTTACGAGCAGTACTTC.

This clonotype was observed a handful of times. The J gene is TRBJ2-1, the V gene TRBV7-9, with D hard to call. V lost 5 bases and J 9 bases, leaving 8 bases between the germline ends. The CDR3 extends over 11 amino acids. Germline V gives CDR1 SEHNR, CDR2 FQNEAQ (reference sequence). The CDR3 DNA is TGTGCCAGCAGCCCGCTGAGTGAGCAGTTCTTC. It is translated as CASSPLSEQFF.